One sample yielded the 22 T cell receptor beta chains listed below, sequenced in a study of blood T cell repertoires in COVID-19. Profiled with immunoSEQ multiplex PCR; TCRdb holds only in-frame clones, not every one. This table holds around 200,000 clones, less than 85% found once. Specimen: peripheral blood. Source of these receptors: a human donor in a cohort sampled during active COVID-19.

This clone was recorded only once. This CDR3 reads CSALTSNEQFF. The CDR3 DNA is TGCAGTGCCTTGACTAGCAATGAGCAGTTCTTC. The V gene is TRBV20-1, the J gene TRBJ2-1, with TRBD2 as a possible D gene (6 bases). Germline-derived CDR1 and CDR2 are DFQATT and SNEGSKA (reference sequence). Trimming removed 6 bases from V and 6 bases from J, with 9 bases in between. The CDR3 is made up of 11 amino acids.

This chain links TRBV19 with TRBJ2-7; 7 bases match TRBD2. V was clipped by 6 bases and J by 6 bases; unmatched bases: 14. The CDR3 is made up of 15 amino acids. In germline, CDR1 is LNHDA, CDR2 SQIVND (reference sequence). The CDR3 loop is CASSQGGSMGSEQYF. Here the CDR3 DNA reads TGTGCCAGTAGCCAGGGAGGGTCAATGGGCTCCGAGCAGTACTTC.

The chain employs TRBV4-1 and TRBJ2-1; TRBD1 aligns across 10 bases. J lost 10 bases, V lost 7 bases, and 19 bases had no gene match. The length of the CDR3 is 17 residues. Germline CDR1 is MGHRA and CDR2 is YSYEKL. The CDR3 sequence: CASKEMGTGQGSREQFF. The CDR3 nucleotides are TGCGCCAGCAAAGAAATGGGAACGGGACAGGGGTCGCGCGAGCAGTTCTTC.

This chain connects TRBV10-3 to TRBJ1-2, with 8 bases aligning to TRBD1. CDR1 is ENHRY and CDR2 is SYGVKD in the germline V gene. The trim removed 5 bases at V and 6 bases at J, leaving 5 bases unmatched. The CDR3 consists of 13 residues. The CDR3 region has the DNA TGTGCCATCAGTAGTAGACAGGGGAATGGCTACACCTTC. Translated: CAISSRQGNGYTF.

This chain connects TRBV9 to TRBJ1-2; 12 bases map to TRBD1. V shed 4 bases, J shed 6 bases, and the junction held 13 bases outside the gene matches. CDR3 length: 17 residues. Germline CDR1 and CDR2: SGDLS and YYNGEE. CDR3 residues: CASSSNLGTGGVHGYTF. The CDR3 DNA sequence: TGTGCCAGCAGCAGCAACCTAGGGACAGGGGGCGTCCATGGCTACACCTTC.

As for this clone: Different DNA sequences within this sample yield the same CDR3. The CDR3 is CASTGGETQYF. The CDR3 DNA reads TGTGCCAGCACGGGAGGAGAGACCCAGTACTTC. The chain combines TRBV6-5 with TRBJ2-5; 7 bases agree with TRBD2. This CDR3 region has 11 residues. The J segment lost 4 bases and the V segment lost 7 bases, leaving 0 bases of the junction unmatched. Germline values: CDR1 MNHEY, CDR2 SVGAGI.

The sample holds one count of this clone. J is TRBJ1-3 and V is TRBV9, with TRBD1 matching over 8 bases. V trimming: 1 base; J trimming: 0 bases; junction bases outside the gene matches: 3. Germline assignment: CDR1 SGDLS and CDR2 YYNGEE. This CDR3 comprises 16 residues. The CDR3 nucleotides read TGTGCCAGCAGCGTACAGGGGGCAGACTCTGGAAACACCATATATTTT. Amino acids: CASSVQGADSGNTIYF. The entire variable domain, with the rest obtained from reference TRBV9 and TRBJ1-3, is as follows: DSGVTQTPKHLITATGQRVTLRCSPRSGDLSVYWYQQSLDQGLQFLIQYYNGEERAKGNILERFSAQQFPDLHSELNLSSLELGDSALYFCASSVQGADSGNTIYFGEGSWLTVV.

V is TRBV6-5 and J is TRBJ1-2; 11 nucleotides agree with TRBD1. Germline V gene sequence: CDR1 MNHEY, CDR2 SVGAGI. There are 15 residues in the CDR3. The junction had 2 bases not matched to a gene; V was cut back by 1 base and J by 4 bases. CDR3 coding DNA: TGTGCCAGCAGTTACTGGACAGGGGGCCGCTATGGCTACACCTTC. Translation: CASSYWTGGRYGYTF.

This rearrangement joins TRBV30 to TRBJ1-1; the D is unclear. Deletions cut 2 bases from V and 1 base from J, with 8 bases between. The germline gives CDR1 GTSNPN, CDR2 SVGIG (reference sequence). The CDR3 contains 13 residues. The CDR3 protein is CAWSPSGNTEAFF. The CDR3 DNA sequence: TGTGCCTGGAGTCCCTCGGGGAACACTGAAGCTTTCTTT.

J is TRBJ2-1 and V is TRBV5-6; D possibly corresponds to TRBD1 (5 bases). Trimming took off 4 bases at V and 5 bases at J, with 19 bases between the two ends. Per germline, CDR1 SGHDT and CDR2 YYEEEE. The CDR3 has 16 residues. The DNA of the CDR3 is TGTGCCAGCAGCCAAATCACAGGTCCCTCTGACAATGAGCAGTTCTTC. Protein sequence: CASSQITGPSDNEQFF.

This rearrangement joins TRBV13 to TRBJ1-2, with D possibly being TRBD1 (5 bases). This CDR3 is built from 13 residues. Germline CDR1 reads PRHDT; CDR2 reads FYEKMQ (reference sequence). Trimming stripped 5 bases from V and 4 bases from J, with 11 bases between. CDR3 loop: CASSASGGYGYTF. The CDR3 bases are TGTGCCAGCAGCGCAAGCGGGGGCTATGGCTACACCTTC.

This clone turned up a few times. The CDR3 DNA is TGTGCCAGTAGTAACCTATGGACAGCCGGCACGAACACTGAAGCTTTCTTT. Residues: CASSNLWTAGTNTEAFF. The rearrangement links TRBV19 to TRBJ1-1; possibly TRBD1 for D (6 bases). This CDR3 spans 17 amino acids. Trimming removed 4 bases at V and 1 base at J, with 19 bases between. In germline, CDR1 is LNHDA, CDR2 SQIVND (reference sequence). Combining the CDR3 with reference TRBV19 and TRBJ1-1 gives the whole variable domain DGGITQSPKYLFRKEGQNVTLSCEQNLNHDAMYWYRQDPGQGLRLIYYSQIVNDFQKGDIAEGYSVSREKKESFPLTVTSAQKNPTAFYLCASSNLWTAGTNTEAFFGQGTRLTVV.

The chain employs TRBV7-3 and TRBJ2-4; 8 bases line up with TRBD2. Germline CDR1 and CDR2: SGHTA and FQGTGA. Trimming took 5 bases from V and 8 from J; bases not matched to a gene: 8. The length of the CDR3 is 14 residues. The CDR3 nucleotides are TGTGCCAGCAGCCCCGGGGGGGGCGCAGACATTCAGTACTTC. Its protein product is CASSPGGGADIQYF.

The rearrangement links TRBV6-1 to TRBJ1-1; 9 bases agree with TRBD1. Germline loops: CDR1 MNHNS, CDR2 SASEGT. The J segment lost 3 bases and the V segment lost 4 bases, leaving 12 bases of the junction unmatched. The CDR3 runs to 17 residues. CDR3 amino acids: CASSAPGQGPFYTEAFF. CDR3 coding DNA: TGTGCCAGCAGTGCCCCGGGACAGGGACCCTTTTACACTGAAGCTTTCTTT.

This rearrangement joins TRBV6-5 to TRBJ2-7; D is perhaps TRBD2 (5 bases). V lost 5 bases and J lost 3, with 14 bases in between. The CDR3 loop spans 14 amino acids. Looked up from germline, CDR1 is MNHEY and CDR2 is SVGAGI. CDR3 in DNA: TGTGCCAGCAGTCTCCGGACTGGGATCTACGAGCAGTACTTC. Amino acid sequence: CASSLRTGIYEQYF.

The chain is built from TRBV4-1 and TRBJ2-5, with a tentative D call TRBD2 (5 bases). Germline-derived CDR1 and CDR2 are MGHRA and YSYEKL. Trimming cost V 3 bases and J 3 bases, with 11 bases left between them. The CDR3 spans 14 residues. The CDR3 nucleotides are TGCGCCAGCAGCCAGCCCGACGGGGAAGAGACCCAGTACTTC. Translating gives CASSQPDGEETQYF.

This chain uses TRBV20-1 with TRBJ2-7; unclear D gene. The germline gives CDR1 DFQATT, CDR2 SNEGSKA (reference sequence). The CDR3 length is 10 residues. The germline V and J ends were trimmed by 8 bases and 1 base, with 6 bases remaining between them. For the CDR3, the DNA is TGCAGTTACAGTTCCTACGAGCAGTACTTC. Its protein is CSYSSYEQYF.

This clone was recorded only once. The same CDR3 also results from other DNA sequences found in this sample. The CDR3 DNA is TGTGCCAGCAGTCGGGGATATAATTCACCCCTCCACTTT. It yields the protein CASSRGYNSPLHF. This rearrangement joins TRBV6-5 to TRBJ1-6; no clear D. The V end was cut by 5 bases, the J end by 4 bases, with 6 bases between. Germline-derived CDR1 and CDR2 are MNHEY and SVGAGI. The CDR3 totals 13 residues.

With respect to this clone: Its ends do not fully match the called genes, so a read error is possible. This sequence joins TRBV7-2 and TRBJ2-1, with 7 bases fitting TRBD2. This CDR3 has 13 amino acids. Germline values: CDR1 SGHTA, CDR2 FQGNSA. The CDR3 is CASSLRGYTEQFF. CDR3 DNA sequence: TGTGCCAGCAGCTTGCGGGGGTACACTGAGCAGTTCTTC.

The gene calls are TRBV5-4 and TRBJ2-7; 9 positions match TRBD1. V lost 2 bases, J lost 1 base, and 1 base stayed unmatched. CDR3 size: 14 residues. Looked up from germline, CDR1 is SGHNT and CDR2 is YYREEE (reference sequence). The CDR3 protein is CASSFGQGSYEQYF. The DNA of the CDR3 is TGTGCCAGCAGCTTCGGACAGGGGTCCTACGAGCAGTACTTC.

The V call is TRBV9, the J call TRBJ1-1, with D possibly TRBD1 on 6 matching bases. The germline V gene encodes CDR1 SGDLS and CDR2 YYNGEE. V dropped 4 bases and J dropped 3 bases, with 13 bases sitting between them. This CDR3 spans 14 amino acids. CDR3 region: CASSPGGRDTEAFF. DNA for the CDR3: TGTGCCAGCAGCCCGGGGGGGCGAGACACTGAAGCTTTCTTT.

The V and J genes are TRBV9 and TRBJ2-1, with 7 bases that match TRBD1. Trimming removed 3 bases from V and 6 bases from J; junction bases left unmatched: 6. CDR1 is SGDLS and CDR2 is YYNGEE in the germline V gene. The CDR3 has 14 amino acids. The CDR3 spells CASSATGQANEQFF. The CDR3, as DNA: TGTGCCAGCAGCGCGACAGGGCAGGCCAATGAGCAGTTCTTC.